This TCR beta chain was profiled in a study of PD-1 blockade in classical Hodgkin lymphoma. Study as a whole: The nivolumab dose that patients received was 3 mg/kg, given intravenously every 2 weeks. Study-level points and caveats: According to reports, newly diagnosed patients had lower baseline TCR diversity than healthy donors, and relapsed/refractory patients had lower baseline TCR diversity still. In CD4+ cells, TCR diversity went up significantly by C4D1, but in CD8+ cells it did not. Baseline diversity in complete responders resembled that of newly diagnosed patients.

As regards this clone: Antigen: not known.

Clones were sequenced by immunoSEQ multiplex PCR, and TCRdb holds only the in-frame ones, with some missing. The data hold about 15,000 clones, with approximately 88% observed a single time. Each patient experienced a relapse that followed autologous stem cell transplantation, and brentuximab vedotin exposure varied. The CDR3 sequence is 16 residues long. V was pared by 4 bases and J by 1 base, with 5 bases of the junction left unmatched. Germline CDR1 is MNHNS and CDR2 is SASEGT. The sequencing used peripheral blood mononuclear cells (PBMCs), collected before the second cycle of nivolumab. This clonotype was obtained from a human donor with classical Hodgkin lymphoma. The rearrangement links TRBV6-1 to TRBJ2-2; 8 positions agree with TRBD1. CDR3 in DNA: TGTGCCAGCAGTGGGGACAGGTCACTGAACACCGGGGAGCTGTTTTTT. This translates into CASSGDRSLNTGELFF.